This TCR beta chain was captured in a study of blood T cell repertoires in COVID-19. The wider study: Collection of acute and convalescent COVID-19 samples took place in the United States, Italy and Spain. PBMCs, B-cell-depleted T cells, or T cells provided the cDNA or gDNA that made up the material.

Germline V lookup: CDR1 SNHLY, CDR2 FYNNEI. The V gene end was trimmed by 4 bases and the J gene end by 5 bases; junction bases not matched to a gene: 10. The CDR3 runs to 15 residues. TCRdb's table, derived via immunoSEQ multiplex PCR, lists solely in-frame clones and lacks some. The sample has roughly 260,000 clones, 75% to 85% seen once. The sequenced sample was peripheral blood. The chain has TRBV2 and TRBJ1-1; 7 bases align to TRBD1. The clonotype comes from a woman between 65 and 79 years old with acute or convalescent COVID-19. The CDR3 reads CASSVEGAAVTEAFF. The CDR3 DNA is TGTGCCAGCAGTGTTGAGGGGGCTGCCGTTACTGAAGCTTTCTTT.